The text below deals with one TCR beta chain. Its antigen is unidentified. These data come from a study of blood T cells in healthy people across ages. Study-wide points: With age, beta diversity per million T cells declined roughly linearly, significantly by 40. Without sorted subsets, naive and antigen-experienced compartments could not be conclusively compared.

The authors ran a second PCR of roughly 6 to 12 cycles using a sample-barcoded 5' primer and a J-beta primer mix. Template switching added a 12-random-nucleotide identifier to every cDNA molecule. Using its own MiXCR run on the 5' RACE reads, TCRdb lists one record per CDR3 protein. The sample has around 1.5 million distinct CDR3 sequences, 59% seen once. The germline CDR1 and CDR2 sequences are KGHSH and LQKENI. V dropped 3 bases and J dropped 6 bases, with 14 bases sitting between them. The CDR3 length is 14 residues. Sequenced sample: blood. The TCR sequence derives from a man in his late teens or twenties in good health. This chain links TRBV18 with TRBJ1-2; D unresolved. CDR3 sequence (DNA): TGTGCCAGCTCACCTCCGCCGACCGGGGATGGCTACACCTTC. It translates to CASSPPPTGDGYTF.